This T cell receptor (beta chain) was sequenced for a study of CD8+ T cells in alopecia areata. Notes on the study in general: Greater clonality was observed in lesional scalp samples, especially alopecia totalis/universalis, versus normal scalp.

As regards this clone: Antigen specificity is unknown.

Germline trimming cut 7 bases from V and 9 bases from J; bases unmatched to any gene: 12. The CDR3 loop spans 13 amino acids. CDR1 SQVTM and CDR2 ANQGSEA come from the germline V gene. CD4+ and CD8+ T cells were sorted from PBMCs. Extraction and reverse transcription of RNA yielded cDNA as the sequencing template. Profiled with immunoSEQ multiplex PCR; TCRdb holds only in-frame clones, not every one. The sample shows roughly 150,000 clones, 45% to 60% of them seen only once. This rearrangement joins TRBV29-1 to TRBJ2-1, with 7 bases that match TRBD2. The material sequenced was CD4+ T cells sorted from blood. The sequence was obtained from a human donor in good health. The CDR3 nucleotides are TGCAGCGCCCTAAGCGGGGCCGCGGTTGAGCAGTTCTTC. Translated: CSALSGAAVEQFF.